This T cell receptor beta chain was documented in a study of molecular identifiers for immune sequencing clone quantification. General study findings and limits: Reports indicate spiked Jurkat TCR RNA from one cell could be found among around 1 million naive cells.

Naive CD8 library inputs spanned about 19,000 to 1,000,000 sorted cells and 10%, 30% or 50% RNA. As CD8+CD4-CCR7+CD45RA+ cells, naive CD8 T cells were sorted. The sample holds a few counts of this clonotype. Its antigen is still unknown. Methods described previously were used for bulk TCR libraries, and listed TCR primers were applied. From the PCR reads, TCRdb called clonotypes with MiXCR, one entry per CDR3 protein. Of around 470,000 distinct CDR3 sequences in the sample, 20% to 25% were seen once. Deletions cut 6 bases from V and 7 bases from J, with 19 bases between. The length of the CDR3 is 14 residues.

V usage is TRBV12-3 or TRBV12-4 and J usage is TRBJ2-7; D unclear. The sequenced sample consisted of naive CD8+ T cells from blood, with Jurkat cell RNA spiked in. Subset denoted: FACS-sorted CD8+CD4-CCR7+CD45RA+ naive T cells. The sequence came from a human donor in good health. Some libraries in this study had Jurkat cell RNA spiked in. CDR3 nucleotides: TGTGCCAGCAGCCCTGGGATTCCACTGGGAGAGCAGTACTTC. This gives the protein CASSPGIPLGEQYF.